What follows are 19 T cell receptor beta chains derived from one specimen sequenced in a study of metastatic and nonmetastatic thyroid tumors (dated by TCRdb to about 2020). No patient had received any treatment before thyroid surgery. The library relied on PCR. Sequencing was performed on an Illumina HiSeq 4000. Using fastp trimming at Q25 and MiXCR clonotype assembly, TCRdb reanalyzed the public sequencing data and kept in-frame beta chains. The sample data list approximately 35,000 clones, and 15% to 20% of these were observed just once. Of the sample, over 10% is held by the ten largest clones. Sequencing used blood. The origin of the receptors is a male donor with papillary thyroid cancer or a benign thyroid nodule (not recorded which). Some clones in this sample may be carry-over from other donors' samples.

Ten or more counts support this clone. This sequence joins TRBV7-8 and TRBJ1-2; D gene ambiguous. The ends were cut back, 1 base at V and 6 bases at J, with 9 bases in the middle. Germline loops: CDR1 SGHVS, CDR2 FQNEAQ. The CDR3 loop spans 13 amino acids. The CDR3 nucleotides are TGTGCCAGCAGCTTAGTGAGAGTCCATGGCTACACCTTC. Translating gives CASSLVRVHGYTF.

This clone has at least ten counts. The CDR3 here is CASSLGIGTGKAYEQYF. The CDR3 DNA sequence: TGTGCCAGCAGCTTGGGTATTGGGACAGGGAAGGCATACGAGCAGTACTTC. This sequence joins TRBV5-6 and TRBJ2-7, with 9 bases matching TRBD1. This CDR3 contains 17 residues. V shed 0 bases, J shed 4 bases, and the junction held 11 bases outside the gene matches. Germline CDR1 is SGHDT and CDR2 is YYEEEE.

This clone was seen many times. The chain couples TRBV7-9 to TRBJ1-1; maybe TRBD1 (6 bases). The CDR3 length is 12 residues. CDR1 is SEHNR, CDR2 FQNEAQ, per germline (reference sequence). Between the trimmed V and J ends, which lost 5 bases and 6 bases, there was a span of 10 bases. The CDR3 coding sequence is TGTGCCAGCAGCAGAGGGGGGGCTGAAGCTTTCTTT. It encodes CASSRGGAEAFF. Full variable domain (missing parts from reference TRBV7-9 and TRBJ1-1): DTGVSQNPRHKITKRGQNVTFRCDPISEHNRLYWYRQTLGQGPEFLTYFQNEAQLEKSRLLSDRFSAERPKGSFSTLEIQRTEQGDSAMYLCASSRGGAEAFFGQGTRLTVV.

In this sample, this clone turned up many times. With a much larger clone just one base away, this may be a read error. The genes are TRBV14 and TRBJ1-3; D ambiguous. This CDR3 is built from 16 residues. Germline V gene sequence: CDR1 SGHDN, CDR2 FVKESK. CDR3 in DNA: TGTGCCAGCAGCCCGTTTGAGGCAGCGTCTGGAAACACCACATATTTT. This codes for CASSPFEAASGNTTYF.

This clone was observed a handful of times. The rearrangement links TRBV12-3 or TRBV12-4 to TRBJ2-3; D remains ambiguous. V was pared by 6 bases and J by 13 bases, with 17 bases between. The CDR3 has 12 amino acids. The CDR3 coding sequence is TGTGCCAGCAGCATCTACTCATCCGTCGAGTATTTT. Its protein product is CASSIYSSVEYF.

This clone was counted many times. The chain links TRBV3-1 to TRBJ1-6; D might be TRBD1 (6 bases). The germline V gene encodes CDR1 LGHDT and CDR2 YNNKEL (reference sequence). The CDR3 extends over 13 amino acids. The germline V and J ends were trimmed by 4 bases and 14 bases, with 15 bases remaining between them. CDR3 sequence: CASSPDTQGSLHF. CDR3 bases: TGTGCCAGCAGCCCCGATACACAGGGCTCCCTCCACTTT.

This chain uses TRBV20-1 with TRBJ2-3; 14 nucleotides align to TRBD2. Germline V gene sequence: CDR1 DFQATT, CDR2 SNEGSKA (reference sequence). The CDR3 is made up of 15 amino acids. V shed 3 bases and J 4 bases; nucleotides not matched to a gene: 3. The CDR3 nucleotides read TGCAGTGCTAGGGGACTAGCGGGAGTTGCAGATACGCAGTATTTT. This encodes CSARGLAGVADTQYF.

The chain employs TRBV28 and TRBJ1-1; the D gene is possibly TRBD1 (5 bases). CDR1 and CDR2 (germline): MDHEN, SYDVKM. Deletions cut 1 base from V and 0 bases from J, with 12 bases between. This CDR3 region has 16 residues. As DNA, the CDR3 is TGTGCCAGCAGTTTATCACCAGGGTCGATGAACACTGAAGCTTTCTTT. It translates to CASSLSPGSMNTEAFF.

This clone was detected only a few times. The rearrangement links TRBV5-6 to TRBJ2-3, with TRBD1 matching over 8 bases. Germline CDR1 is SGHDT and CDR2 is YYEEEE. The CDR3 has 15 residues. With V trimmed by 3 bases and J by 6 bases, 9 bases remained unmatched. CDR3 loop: CASSYRTGSLDTQYF. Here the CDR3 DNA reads TGTGCCAGCAGCTATCGGACAGGGTCGTTGGATACGCAGTATTTT.

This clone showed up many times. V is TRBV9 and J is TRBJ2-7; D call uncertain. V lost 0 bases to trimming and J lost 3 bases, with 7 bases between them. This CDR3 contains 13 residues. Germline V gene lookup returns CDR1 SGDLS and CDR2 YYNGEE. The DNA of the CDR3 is TGTGCCAGCAGCGTAGGCGATTTCTACGAGCAGTACTTC. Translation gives CASSVGDFYEQYF. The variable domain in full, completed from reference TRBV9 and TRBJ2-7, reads DSGVTQTPKHLITATGQRVTLRCSPRSGDLSVYWYQQSLDQGLQFLIQYYNGEERAKGNILERFSAQQFPDLHSELNLSSLELGDSALYFCASSVGDFYEQYFGPGTRLTVT.

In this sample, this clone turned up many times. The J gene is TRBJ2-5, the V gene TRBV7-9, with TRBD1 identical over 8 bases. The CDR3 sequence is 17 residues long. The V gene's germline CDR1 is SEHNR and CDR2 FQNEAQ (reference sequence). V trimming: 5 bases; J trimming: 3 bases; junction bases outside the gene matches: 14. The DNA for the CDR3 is TGTGCCAGCAGCGACGGAGATTGGACAGGGCAAGAAGAGACCCAGTACTTC. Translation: CASSDGDWTGQEETQYF.

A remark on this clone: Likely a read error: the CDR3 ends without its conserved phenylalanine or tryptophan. CDR3 region: CDSSGFPDRGGQPQHS. Written as DNA, the CDR3 is TGTGACAGCAGTGGATTTCCTGACAGGGGCGGGCAGCCCCAGCATTCT. J is TRBJ1-5 and V is TRBV6-1; 8 bases agree with TRBD1. The germline gives CDR1 MNHNS, CDR2 SASEGT. The CDR3 runs to 16 residues.

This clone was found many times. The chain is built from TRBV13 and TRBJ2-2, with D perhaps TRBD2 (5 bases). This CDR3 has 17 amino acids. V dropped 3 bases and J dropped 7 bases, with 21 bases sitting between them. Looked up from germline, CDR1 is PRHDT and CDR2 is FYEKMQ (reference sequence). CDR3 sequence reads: CASSFSSGKKVGGELFF. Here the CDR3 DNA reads TGTGCCAGCAGCTTCAGTTCCGGGAAAAAGGTCGGCGGGGAGCTGTTTTTT.

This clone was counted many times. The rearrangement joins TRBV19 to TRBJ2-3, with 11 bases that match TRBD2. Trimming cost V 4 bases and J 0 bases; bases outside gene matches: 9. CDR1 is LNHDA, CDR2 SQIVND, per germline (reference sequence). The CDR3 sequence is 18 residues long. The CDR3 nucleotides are TGTGCCAGTAGTAAGCTAGCGGGGGGAAGTTCTAGCACAGATACGCAGTATTTT. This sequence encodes CASSKLAGGSSSTDTQYF. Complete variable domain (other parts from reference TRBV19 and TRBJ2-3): DGGITQSPKYLFRKEGQNVTLSCEQNLNHDAMYWYRQDPGQGLRLIYYSQIVNDFQKGDIAEGYSVSREKKESFPLTVTSAQKNPTAFYLCASSKLAGGSSSTDTQYFGPGTRLTVL.

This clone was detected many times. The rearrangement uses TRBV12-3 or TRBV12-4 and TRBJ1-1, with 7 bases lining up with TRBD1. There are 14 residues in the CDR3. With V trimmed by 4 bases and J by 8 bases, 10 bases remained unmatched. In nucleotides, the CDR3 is TGTGCCAGCAGTTCGGATCCGGGACAGAAAGAAGCTTTCTTT. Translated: CASSSDPGQKEAFF.

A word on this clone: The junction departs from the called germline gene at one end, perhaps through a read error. CDR3 protein: CASSHLAGLPSHEQYF. CDR3 nucleotide sequence: TGTGCCAGCAGCCACCTCGCTGGACTTCCCTCCCACGAGCAGTACTTC. The J gene is TRBJ2-7, the V gene TRBV7-8; D might be TRBD2 (5 bases). Germline values: CDR1 SGHVS, CDR2 FQNEAQ. CDR3 length equals 16 residues.

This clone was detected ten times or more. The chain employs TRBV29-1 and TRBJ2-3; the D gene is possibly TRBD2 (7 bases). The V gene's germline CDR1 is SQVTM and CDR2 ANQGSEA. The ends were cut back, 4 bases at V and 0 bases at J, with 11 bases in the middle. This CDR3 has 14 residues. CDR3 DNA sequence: TGCAGCGTTGCGGGGGGCTCTAGCACAGATACGCAGTATTTT. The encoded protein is CSVAGGSSTDTQYF.

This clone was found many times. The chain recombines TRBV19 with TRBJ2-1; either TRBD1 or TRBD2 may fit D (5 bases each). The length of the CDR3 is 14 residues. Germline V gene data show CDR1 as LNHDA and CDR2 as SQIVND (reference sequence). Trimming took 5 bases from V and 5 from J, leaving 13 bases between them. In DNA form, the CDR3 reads TGTGCCAGTAGTGTACCGGGACGGAACAATGAGCAGTTCTTC. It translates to CASSVPGRNNEQFF.

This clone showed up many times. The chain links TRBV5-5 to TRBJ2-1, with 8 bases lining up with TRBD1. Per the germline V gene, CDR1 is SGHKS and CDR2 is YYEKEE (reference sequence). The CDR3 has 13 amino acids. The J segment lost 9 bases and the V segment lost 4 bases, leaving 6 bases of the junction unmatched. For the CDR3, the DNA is TGTGCCAGCAGCCTATCGACAGGGGTTGAGCAGTTCTTC. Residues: CASSLSTGVEQFF.